Many counts were recorded for the clone carrying this TCR beta chain. Its specificity is unknown. The investigators reverse transcribed all of the isolated RNA, so they sequenced expressed TCRB transcripts. Sequenced naive, central memory and regulatory T cell samples produced an average of about 3.7 million reads. TCRdb keeps only in-frame clones here, not all; method: immunoSEQ multiplex PCR. The repertoire has a few hundred thousand clones, around 10% of them found once; the top ten carry approximately 0.55%. Germline assignment: CDR1 ENHRY and CDR2 SYGVKD. CDR3 length equals 13 residues. V trimming: 10 bases; J trimming: 5 bases; junction bases outside the gene matches: 6. This sample is drawn from a study of beta chain features in type 1 diabetes. Turning to the study itself: Comparable age, gender and cell yields were observed in patients relative to healthy donors. Investigators examined some 100 million sorted cells across all samples.

General observations from the study: Whether TCRB rearrangement is influenced by HLA type went unresolved here. TCRB CDR3 length was moderately but significantly reduced in all four CD4+ subsets of Type 1 diabetes patients.

The clonotype originates from a man younger than 45 with type 1 diabetes. The chain combines TRBV10-3 with TRBJ2-5, with 11 bases matching TRBD1. Sequencing input: central memory CD4+ T cells from blood. In DNA form, the CDR3 reads TGTGCCACCTGGACAGGGGGCATGGAGACCCAGTACTTC. Translation gives CATWTGGMETQYF.